Listed below are T cell receptor beta chains from one sample, sequenced in a study of T cells in Graves' hyperthyroidism and ophthalmopathy. From the multiplex PCR reads, TCRdb called clonotypes with MiXCR, one entry per CDR3 protein. This sample has around 570,000 distinct CDR3 sequences; roughly 21% occur once, and the top ten carry less than 55%. Sequencing was performed on blood. The receptors were gathered from a man between 35 and 55 years old with Graves' ophthalmopathy. Each CDR3 is given with its conserved first and last residue. D genes are given only for firm matches. Only part of the rows carry a size: once, few, many, or a class if the clone is expanded.

v_call	j_call	d_call	clone_size	cdr3_aa	cdr3_nt
TRBV28	TRBJ2-7	NA	many	CASSFPGPTLYEQYF	TGTGCCAGCAGTTTCCCGGGGCCGACCCTCTACGAGCAGTACTTC
TRBV7-2	TRBJ2-5	TRBD2	many	CASNPGLAAGGETQYF	TGTGCCAGCAACCCGGGACTAGCGGCCGGAGGGGAGACCCAGTACTTC
TRBV7-9	TRBJ2-5	TRBD2	NA	CTSSPGLAGQETQYF	TGTACCAGCAGCCCCGGACTAGCGGGGCAAGAGACCCAGTACTTC
TRBV6-5	TRBJ1-1	NA	many	CASSYSSRDPLGRLTEAFF	TGTGCCAGCAGTTACTCGAGCCGGGACCCCCTTGGGAGACTCACTGAAGCTTTCTTT
TRBV28	TRBJ1-2	NA	few	CASSPSTGAYGYTF	TGTGCCAGCAGTCCCTCGACAGGTGCCTATGGCTACACCTTC
TRBV20-1	TRBJ2-3	NA	few	CSASPQGQIEDTQYF	TGCAGTGCTAGCCCGCAAGGACAGATTGAAGATACGCAGTATTTT
TRBV20-1	TRBJ1-5	NA	many	CSARAGRDQPQHF	TGCAGTGCTAGAGCCGGCCGGGATCAGCCCCAGCATTTT
TRBV6-1	TRBJ2-2	NA	few	CASKVEPNTGELFF	TGTGCCAGCAAGGTAGAGCCGAACACCGGGGAGCTGTTTTTT
TRBV28	TRBJ1-2	TRBD1	few	CASSLGGGEGYGYTF	TGTGCCAGCAGTTTAGGAGGGGGCGAAGGCTATGGCTACACCTTC
TRBV5-6	TRBJ2-2	NA	few	CASSLWRGELFF	TGTGCCAGCAGCCTCTGGAGGGGGGAGCTGTTTTTT
TRBV10-3	TRBJ2-5	TRBD2	NA	CAISGAGGETQYF	TGTGCCATCAGTGGAGCGGGGGGGGAGACCCAGTACTTC
TRBV4-2	TRBJ2-1	NA	NA	CASSLGEEIGFDEQFF	TGTGCCAGCAGCCTCGGGGAGGAGATCGGTTTTGATGAGCAGTTCTTC
TRBV4-1	TRBJ2-7	NA	NA	CASSQAIDSYEQYF	TGCGCCAGCAGCCAAGCCATCGACAGCTACGAGCAGTACTTC
TRBV15	TRBJ2-3	NA	few	CATSRDSGTDTQYF	TGTGCCACCAGCAGGGATAGCGGCACAGATACGCAGTATTTT
TRBV11-2	TRBJ2-1	NA	many	CASSLSADEQFF	TGTGCCAGCAGCTTAAGTGCGGATGAGCAGTTCTTC
TRBV29-1	TRBJ1-2	TRBD1	NA	CSVDLGDRAYGYTF	TGCAGCGTTGATTTGGGGGACAGGGCCTATGGCTACACCTTC
TRBV3-1	TRBJ1-1	TRBD1	NA	CASSQLSKQGAGTEAFF	TGTGCCAGCAGCCAACTTTCCAAACAGGGGGCGGGCACTGAAGCTTTCTTT
TRBV28	TRBJ2-7	NA	many	CASRADRGGTYEQYF	TGTGCCAGCAGGGCCGACCGGGGCGGTACCTACGAGCAGTACTTC
TRBV5-1	TRBJ2-1	NA	few	CASTTGALNEQFF	TGCGCCAGCACCACAGGAGCGCTTAATGAGCAGTTCTTC
TRBV5-4	TRBJ2-1	NA	NA	CASSLDRGATYNEQFF	TGTGCCAGCAGCTTGGATAGGGGGGCGACATACAATGAGCAGTTCTTC
TRBV11-2	TRBJ2-4	TRBD1	many	CASSHTDRGDKNIQYF	TGTGCCAGCAGCCACACAGACAGGGGAGACAAAAACATTCAGTACTTC
TRBV7-9	TRBJ2-1	TRBD2	many	CASSQGVAGGQEQFF	TGTGCCAGCAGCCAGGGGGTAGCGGGGGGGCAGGAGCAGTTCTTC
TRBV20-1	TRBJ2-2	TRBD1	NA	CSASVRDRGRTGELFF	TGCAGTGCTAGCGTCAGGGACAGGGGGCGCACCGGGGAGCTGTTTTTT
TRBV7-3	TRBJ1-6	NA	few	CASSRDQYNSPLHF	TGTGCCAGCAGTCGGGACCAATATAATTCACCCCTCCACTTT
TRBV6-1	TRBJ2-7	TRBD1	NA	CASTPGTGNYEQYF	TGTGCCAGCACCCCCGGGACAGGGAACTACGAGCAGTACTTC
TRBV7-2	TRBJ2-7	TRBD2	many	CASSWSGTNYEQYF	TGTGCCAGCAGCTGGAGCGGGACTAATTACGAGCAGTACTTC
TRBV12-5	TRBJ1-5	NA	NA	CASGWGGRGSQPQHF	TGTGCTAGTGGTTGGGGAGGACGGGGCAGCCAGCCCCAGCATTTT
TRBV7-8	TRBJ2-2	NA	NA	CASSVGVLPNTGELFF	TGTGCCAGCAGCGTAGGGGTCCTCCCGAACACCGGGGAGCTGTTTTTT
TRBV18	TRBJ2-1	TRBD1	once	CASSPIEGAWNEQFF	TGTGCCAGCTCACCGATCGAGGGGGCGTGGAATGAGCAGTTCTTC
TRBV4-2	TRBJ2-7	NA	few	CASSQVGAYGVEQYF	TGTGCCAGCAGCCAAGTAGGCGCATACGGTGTCGAGCAGTACTTC
TRBV19	TRBJ2-3	NA	NA	CASGLGALTDTQYF	TGTGCCAGTGGTCTAGGGGCCCTCACAGATACGCAGTATTTT
TRBV5-1	TRBJ1-5	TRBD1	many	CASSLGTGVNSNQPQHF	TGCGCCAGCAGCTTGGGGACAGGGGTCAATAGCAATCAGCCCCAGCATTTT
TRBV19	TRBJ1-2	NA	few	CASSPSVRAGGYTF	TGTGCCAGTAGTCCCTCGGTCAGGGCAGGTGGCTACACCTTC
TRBV6-1	TRBJ2-1	TRBD2	NA	CASSPGLGVAGGNEQFF	TGTGCCAGCAGTCCAGGTTTAGGGGTAGCGGGGGGGAATGAGCAGTTCTTC
TRBV7-3	TRBJ2-7	TRBD1	many	CASSFSGQPSYEQYF	TGTGCCAGCAGCTTCTCGGGACAGCCCTCCTACGAGCAGTACTTC
TRBV6-1	TRBJ1-1	TRBD1	NA	CASSPLIPGQAEAFF	TGTGCCAGCAGTCCCTTAATCCCGGGACAGGCTGAAGCTTTCTTT
TRBV12-3/TRBV12-4	TRBJ2-1	TRBD2	few	CASSMGLAGGNEQFF	TGTGCCAGCAGTATGGGACTAGCGGGGGGCAATGAGCAGTTCTTC
TRBV7-2	TRBJ2-7	NA	NA	CASSPANWGKEQYF	TGTGCCAGCAGCCCTGCAAATTGGGGAAAAGAGCAGTACTTC
TRBV6-1	TRBJ2-5	NA	NA	CASSPGWVQETQYF	TGTGCCAGCAGCCCCGGGTGGGTCCAAGAGACCCAGTACTTC
TRBV12-3/TRBV12-4	TRBJ1-1	TRBD1	NA	CASSLEAGGTEAFF	TGTGCCAGCAGTTTGGAGGCAGGGGGCACTGAAGCTTTCTTT
TRBV27	TRBJ1-6	NA	many	CASSLGAGTPPLHF	TGTGCCAGCAGTTTGGGGGCAGGGACTCCACCCCTCCACTTT
TRBV2	TRBJ1-2	NA	many	CASSAGPTNYGYTF	TGTGCCAGCAGTGCAGGACCCACTAACTATGGCTACACCTTC
TRBV6-2/TRBV6-3	TRBJ2-7	TRBD1	NA	CASKTQGAGSEQYF	TGTGCCAGTAAAACCCAGGGGGCGGGGAGCGAGCAGTACTTC
TRBV3-1	TRBJ2-7	NA	NA	CASGGTISYEQYF	TGTGCCAGCGGGGGCACCATCTCCTACGAGCAGTACTTC
TRBV28	TRBJ2-1	NA	many	CATTALSYNEQFF	TGTGCCACCACCGCACTCTCCTACAATGAGCAGTTCTTC
TRBV6-5	TRBJ1-2	NA	few	CASSYSWGSGGGYTF	TGTGCCAGCAGTTACTCTTGGGGTTCGGGGGGCGGCTACACCTTC
TRBV5-1	TRBJ2-6	NA	NA	CASSLVWQGKSGANVLTF	TGCGCCAGCAGCTTGGTTTGGCAGGGGAAGTCGGGGGCCAACGTCCTGACTTTC